The clone carrying this T cell receptor beta chain was counted at least ten times. Per germline, CDR1 SGHNT and CDR2 YYREEE (reference sequence). CDR3 length equals 15 residues. With 2 bases removed from V and 3 bases from J, the gap between germline ends came to 11 bases. This sample was included in a study of response to subunit inactivated influenza vaccine. MiXCR was run by TCRdb on the RT-PCR reads, yielding one entry per CDR3 protein. Of around 580,000 distinct CDR3 sequences in the sample, approximately 10% are singletons; the top ten hold roughly 10%. This TCR was sampled from a man in his fifties who received an inactivated influenza vaccine. The sample in question was PBMCs from blood, obtained on the day of vaccination. The chain is built from TRBV5-4 and TRBJ2-2; the D gene is possibly TRBD1 (5 bases). The CDR3, as DNA: TGTGCCAGCAGCTTTCCGACAGCCCACACCGGGGAGCTGTTTTTT. Its translation is CASSFPTAHTGELFF. Using reference TRBV5-4 and TRBJ2-2 for the parts outside the CDR3, the full variable domain is ETGVTQSPTHLIKTRGQQVTLRCSSQSGHNTVSWYQQALGQGPQFIFQYYREEENGRGNFPPRFSGLQFPNYSSELNVNALELDDSALYLCASSFPTAHTGELFFGEGSRLTVL.